Reported below is one TCR beta chain. Its antigen is still unknown. The sample comes from a study of CXCR3-negative and CXCR3-positive naive CD8 T cells. Study-level results: TRB CDR3 hydrophobicity was greater in CXCR3-positive naive cells than in CXCR3-negative naive cells.

This CDR3 spans 14 amino acids. The V gene's germline CDR1 is SGHRS and CDR2 YFSETQ. It was by 5' RACE with UMI labels that the TRB cDNA libraries were prepared. From its re-call of the 5' RACE reads, TCRdb lists each CDR3 protein once, without DNA. The specimen's table records 150,000 to 180,000 distinct CDR3 sequences. V usage is TRBV5-1 and J usage is TRBJ2-3; the D call from TCRdb, TRBD1, cannot be confirmed without DNA. Sequences were obtained from naive CXCR3+ CD8+ T cells from blood. Subset specified: CD45RO-CCR7+CD27+CD95- naive CD8+ T cells expressing CXCR3 (TNR3+). The clonotype comes from a human donor in good health. Some clones in this sample may be carry-over from other donors' samples. This CDR3 is CASSQDRGSDTQYF. Complete variable domain (other parts from reference TRBV5-1 and TRBJ2-3): KAGVTQTPRYLIKTRGQQVTLSCSPISGHRSVSWYQQTPGQGLQFLFEYFSETQRNKGNFPGRFSGRQFSNSRSEMNVSTLELGDSALYLCASSQDRGSDTQYFGPGTRLTVL.